This T cell receptor beta chain stems from a study of CD8 T cells in Susac syndrome. Study details: The sequenced Susac syndrome patients comprised roughly 6 with active disease and about 8 in remission.

Worth noting for this clonotype: Antigen unknown.

Findings and caveats of the study: It was acknowledged in the study that the number of individuals who were included in its TCR sequencing and HLA analysis was relatively small. The CD4+ T cell repertoires of Susac syndrome were found to show no clonal expansion.

An input of roughly 0.5 to 1 ug of RNA was subjected to reverse transcription using random hexamers. The CDR3 of TCR beta was amplified by immunoSEQ multiplex PCR across 54 Vbeta and 13 Jbeta. TCRdb re-called the immunoSEQ multiplex PCR reads with MiXCR, one entry per CDR3 protein. The data contain about 180,000 distinct CDR3 sequences, around 94% of them seen just once; the ten biggest clones take up approximately 0.099%. CDR1 is SGHTA and CDR2 is FQGNSA in the germline V gene. This CDR3 comprises 17 residues. V was shortened by 2 bases and J by 0 bases, with 14 bases between the two germline ends. The specimen was CD4+ T cells from PBMCs. This sequence joins TRBV7-2 and TRBJ2-1; D is uncertain. The receptor's source is a human donor with Susac syndrome. The CDR3 sequence: CASSLYPRRSSYNEQFF. DNA of the CDR3: TGTGCCAGCAGCTTATATCCTCGTAGGAGCTCCTACAATGAGCAGTTCTTC.